Listed below are T cell receptor beta chains from one sample, sequenced in a study of blood T cell repertoires in COVID-19. Measured with immunoSEQ multiplex PCR; TCRdb has only the in-frame clones, and not every one. The sample gives about 200,000 clones, about four fifths of which show up once; around 5.5% is in the top ten. Sample: peripheral blood. Receptor source: a woman aged 70 to 79 with active or convalescent COVID-19. Each CDR3 is given with its conserved first and last residue. Fields, in order: D gene, J gene, clone size, V gene, CDR3 protein, CDR3 DNA. A D gene is named only where the DNA matches it firmly. A clone size is listed for some rows: how often the clone was seen (once, few, many), or a class if it is expanded.

>NA|TRBJ2-7|NA|TRBV5-4
CASSLESSSYEQYF
TGTGCCAGCAGCTTGGAGTCTAGCTCCTACGAGCAGTACTTC
>TRBD1|TRBJ1-2|NA|TRBV6-5
CASRPDRDGYTF
TGTGCCAGCAGACCGGACAGGGATGGCTACACCTTC
>NA|TRBJ2-1|NA|TRBV5-1
CASKKTIAGPVNEQFF
TGCGCCAGCAAGAAGACTATCGCGGGACCGGTCAATGAGCAGTTCTTC
>TRBD2|TRBJ2-1|once|TRBV9
CASPVVRLARDNEQFF
TGTGCCAGCCCCGTAGTGAGACTAGCGAGAGACAATGAGCAGTTCTTC
>TRBD1|TRBJ1-4|NA|TRBV7-9
CASSLTGVTNEKLFF
TGTGCCAGCAGCTTAACAGGGGTGACTAATGAAAAACTGTTTTTT
>NA|TRBJ2-7|NA|TRBV28
CASSFGLAFGYEQYF
TGTGCCAGCAGTTTTGGCCTAGCGTTTGGCTACGAGCAGTACTTC
>TRBD1|TRBJ2-5|NA|TRBV10-3
CAISESGTGKQETQYF
TGTGCCATCAGTGAGTCTGGGACAGGGAAACAAGAGACCCAGTACTTC
>TRBD2|TRBJ2-1|NA|TRBV9
CASALSGRANEQFF
TGTGCCAGCGCCCTGAGCGGGAGGGCCAATGAGCAGTTCTTC
>NA|TRBJ2-2|many|TRBV18
CASSRGEYTGELFF
TGTGCCAGCTCACGGGGAGAGTACACCGGGGAGCTGTTTTTT
>TRBD1|TRBJ1-2|NA|TRBV28
CASSQTGDRLYGYTF
TGTGCCAGCAGTCAAACAGGGGACCGGCTTTATGGCTACACCTTC
>TRBD2|TRBJ2-7|few|TRBV5-1
CASSRETSGSGGYEQYF
TGCGCCAGCAGCCGAGAGACTAGCGGGAGTGGTGGCTACGAGCAGTACTTC
>NA|TRBJ1-5|NA|TRBV10-3
CAISEVQINQPQHF
TGTGCCATCAGTGAAGTACAGATAAATCAGCCCCAGCATTTT
>NA|TRBJ2-1|NA|TRBV5-1
CASSLEVGGTEQFF
TGCGCCAGCAGCTTGGAGGTGGGAGGTACTGAGCAGTTCTTC
>NA|TRBJ2-1|NA|TRBV5-1
CASSFDRDFYNEQFF
TGCGCCAGCAGCTTCGACCGGGACTTCTACAATGAGCAGTTCTTC
>TRBD1|TRBJ2-2|NA|TRBV6-5
CAHTQGAGTGELFF
TGTGCCCACACCCAGGGGGCGGGCACCGGGGAGCTGTTTTTT
>NA|TRBJ2-3|NA|TRBV11-3
CASSAGGGPTDTQYF
TGTGCCAGCAGCGCTGGGGGAGGACCCACAGATACGCAGTATTTT
>TRBD1|TRBJ1-2|NA|TRBV5-5
CASSPRQGANGYTF
TGTGCCAGCAGCCCCCGACAGGGGGCAAATGGCTACACCTTC
>TRBD1|TRBJ2-2|NA|TRBV28
CASSLFAQGASGELFF
TGTGCCAGCAGTTTGTTTGCACAGGGGGCCTCCGGGGAGCTGTTTTTT
>NA|TRBJ1-1|NA|TRBV7-6
CASSLQGGEAFF
TGTGCCAGCAGCTTACAGGGCGGTGAAGCTTTCTTT
>TRBD2|TRBJ2-1|once|TRBV7-3
CASSTGTRNEQFF
TGTGCCAGCAGCACCGGGACTAGAAATGAGCAGTTCTTC
>TRBD2|TRBJ2-1|few|TRBV2
CASSAIGRGSYNEQFF
TGTGCCAGCAGTGCGATTGGGAGGGGCTCCTACAATGAGCAGTTCTTC
>TRBD2|TRBJ2-5|NA|TRBV2
CASLGGGQETQYF
TGTGCCAGCCTCGGGGGAGGGCAAGAGACCCAGTACTTC
>NA|TRBJ2-3|NA|TRBV28
CASSLDSSRDTQYF
TGTGCCAGCAGTCTTGACAGTAGCCGGGATACGCAGTATTTT
>NA|TRBJ1-4|NA|TRBV6-6
CASKIRDTHEKLFF
TGTGCCAGCAAAATCCGGGACACCCATGAAAAACTGTTTTTT
>NA|TRBJ2-3|NA|TRBV2
CASSDRSGSTDTQYF
TGTGCCAGCAGTGATCGATCAGGGAGCACAGATACGCAGTATTTT
>TRBD1|TRBJ2-7|NA|TRBV2
CASRRQGIYEQYF
TGTGCCAGCAGACGACAGGGGATCTACGAGCAGTACTTC
>TRBD2|TRBJ2-3|NA|TRBV5-4
CASSGGLAGGPGTQYF
TGTGCCAGCAGCGGGGGACTAGCGGGAGGGCCGGGTACGCAGTATTTT
>NA|TRBJ2-7|NA|TRBV29-1
CSVGTGTYEQYF
TGCAGCGTTGGTACTGGTACCTACGAGCAGTACTTC
>NA|TRBJ1-5|NA|TRBV6-6
CASSYRVGGGNQPQHF
TGTGCCAGCAGTTACCGGGTTGGGGGGGGCAATCAGCCCCAGCATTTT
>TRBD2|TRBJ2-4|NA|TRBV5-1
CASSLGLAGESAIQYF
TGCGCCAGCAGCTTAGGACTAGCGGGAGAGTCTGCCATTCAGTACTTC
>TRBD1|TRBJ2-2|NA|TRBV20-1
CSASFRQGASGELFF
TGCAGTGCTAGTTTTAGACAGGGGGCAAGCGGGGAGCTGTTTTTT
>TRBD1|TRBJ2-1|once|TRBV27
CASSLRQGGNEQFF
TGTGCCAGCAGCCTCAGACAGGGCGGCAATGAGCAGTTCTTC
>NA|TRBJ1-1|NA|TRBV24-1
CATRRTVPREAFF
TGTGCCACCAGAAGGACAGTCCCCCGAGAAGCTTTCTTT
>NA|TRBJ2-5|NA|TRBV9
CASSVSLGGETQYF
TGTGCCAGCAGCGTAAGCTTAGGAGGGGAGACCCAGTACTTC
>NA|TRBJ2-7|NA|TRBV28
CATLTLRRSSRYF
TGTGCCACCCTAACGTTGCGGAGAAGCAGTAGGTACTTC
>TRBD2|TRBJ2-7|NA|TRBV10-2
CASSEPGLALGHEQYF
TGCGCCAGCAGTGAACCGGGACTAGCGTTGGGGCACGAGCAGTACTTC
>TRBD1|TRBJ1-1|few|TRBV12-3/TRBV12-4
CASSLRGLTEAFF
TGTGCCAGCAGTTTAAGGGGGCTCACTGAAGCTTTCTTT
>NA|TRBJ2-7|NA|TRBV6-5
CASTPDSGVEQYF
TGTGCCAGCACCCCCGATAGTGGTGTGGAGCAGTACTTC
>NA|TRBJ1-2|once|TRBV7-9
CASSPRTGWDYGYTF
TGTGCCAGCAGCCCCAGGACGGGATGGGACTATGGCTACACCTTC
>TRBD1|TRBJ2-6|few|TRBV7-6
CASSTWTGLGANVLTF
TGTGCCAGCAGCACCTGGACAGGGTTGGGGGCCAACGTCCTGACTTTC
>NA|TRBJ1-2|once|TRBV28
CASSLLKGGKGYTF
TGTGCCAGCAGTTTATTGAAAGGGGGTAAGGGCTACACCTTC
>NA|TRBJ2-1|NA|TRBV30
CAWKYGSWDEQFF
TGTGCCTGGAAATACGGGAGTTGGGATGAGCAGTTCTTC
>TRBD1|TRBJ2-1|NA|TRBV10-2
CASIRTGDYNEQFF
TGCGCCAGCATTAGGACAGGGGACTACAATGAGCAGTTCTTC
>TRBD1|TRBJ2-3|NA|TRBV7-3
CASSPQGEPTDTQYF
TGTGCCAGCAGCCCACAGGGGGAACCCACAGATACGCAGTATTTT
>NA|TRBJ2-3|NA|TRBV7-9
CASSPKPPRVTQYF
TGTGCCAGCAGCCCCAAACCTCCTAGAGTTACGCAGTATTTT